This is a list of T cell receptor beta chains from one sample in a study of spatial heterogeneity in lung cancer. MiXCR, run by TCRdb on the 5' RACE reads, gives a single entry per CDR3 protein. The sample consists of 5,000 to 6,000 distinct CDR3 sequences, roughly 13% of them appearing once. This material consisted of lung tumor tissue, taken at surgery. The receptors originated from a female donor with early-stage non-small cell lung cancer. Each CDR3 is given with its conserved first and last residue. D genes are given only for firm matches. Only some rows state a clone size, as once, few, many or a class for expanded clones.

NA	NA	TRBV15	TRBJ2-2	TGTGCCACCAGCAGAGATTACGAGACGCTGAACACCGGGGAGCTGTTTTTT	CATSRDYETLNTGELFF
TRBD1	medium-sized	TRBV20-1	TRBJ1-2	TGCAGTGCTAGTCACAGGGGTCAGTCCCTCTATGGCTACACCTTC	CSASHRGQSLYGYTF
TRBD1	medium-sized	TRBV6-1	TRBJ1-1	TGTGCCAGCACTGGGACAGGGCACACTGAAGCTTTCTTT	CASTGTGHTEAFF
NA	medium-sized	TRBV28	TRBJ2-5	TGTGTTGTTAGGGGGGCGGAAAGAGAGACCCAGTACTTC	CVVRGAERETQYF
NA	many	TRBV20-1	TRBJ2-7	TGCAGTGCTAGCCCTGCCCTGACGAGCTCCTACGAGCAGTACTTC	CSASPALTSSYEQYF
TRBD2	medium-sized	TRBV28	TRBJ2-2	TGTGCCAGCAGTTCGGGACTAGCGGGAGGTATCGGGGAGCTGTTTTTT	CASSSGLAGGIGELFF
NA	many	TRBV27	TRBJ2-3	TGTGCCAGCAGTTCCGGGTTCGGGGTGGGAGATACGCAGTATTTT	CASSSGFGVGDTQYF
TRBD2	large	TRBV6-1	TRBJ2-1	TGTGCCAGCAGTCTGGGACTAGCGGGAGTCCAGTTCTTC	CASSLGLAGVQFF
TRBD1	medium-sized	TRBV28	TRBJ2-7	TGTGCCAGCAGTCCGGGACAGGGTTACGAGCAGTACTTC	CASSPGQGYEQYF
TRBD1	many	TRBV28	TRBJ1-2	TGTGCCAGCAGAGAGACCGGGACAGGGGAGTATGGCTACACCTTC	CASRETGTGEYGYTF
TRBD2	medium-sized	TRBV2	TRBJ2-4	TGTGCCAGCAGTTTAGCGGGAGTTCACGAAGGGTACTTC	CASSLAGVHEGYF
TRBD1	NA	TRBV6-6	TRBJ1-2	TGTGCCAGCATTTTGAGGACAGGGGTTTATGGCTACACCTTC	CASILRTGVYGYTF
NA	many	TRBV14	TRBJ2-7	TGTGCCAGCAGCCAATGGGGGGGCACCTACGAGCAGTACTTC	CASSQWGGTYEQYF
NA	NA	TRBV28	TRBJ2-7	TGTGCCAGCACCCTTGTTGGGGGAATATCCTACGAGCAGTACTTC	CASTLVGGISYEQYF
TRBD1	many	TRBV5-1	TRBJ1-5	TGCGCCAGCAGCTTGGGACAGGGGTGGAATCAGCCCCAGCATTTT	CASSLGQGWNQPQHF
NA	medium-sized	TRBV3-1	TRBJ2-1	TGTGCCAGCGGGACCCTTCACAATGAGCAGTTCTTC	CASGTLHNEQFF
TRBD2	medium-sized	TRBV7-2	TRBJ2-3	TGTGCCAGCAGCGGGGGACTAGCGGATGGGGAGTATTTT	CASSGGLADGEYF
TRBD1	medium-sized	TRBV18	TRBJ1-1	TGTGCCAGCTCACAAAGGGGACAGCTCATAGAAGCTTTCTTT	CASSQRGQLIEAFF
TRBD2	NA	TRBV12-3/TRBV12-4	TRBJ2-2	TGTGCCAGCAGCCCTCTAGCGGGAGTCACCGGGGAGCTGTTTTTT	CASSPLAGVTGELFF
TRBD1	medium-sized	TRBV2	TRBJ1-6	TGTGCCAGCTGGACAGGCCTCTATAATTCACCCCTCCACTTT	CASWTGLYNSPLHF
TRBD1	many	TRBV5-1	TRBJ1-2	TGCGTCAGACAACAGGGGGCTAACTATGGCTACACCTTC	CVRQQGANYGYTF
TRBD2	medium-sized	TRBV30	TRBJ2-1	TGTGCCTGGAGAGCACTAGCGGGAGGGCGGCATGAGCAGTTCTTC	CAWRALAGGRHEQFF
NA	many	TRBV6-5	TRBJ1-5	TGTGCCAGCAGGAGAAGTAGCAGCAATCAGCCCCAGCATTTT	CASRRSSSNQPQHF
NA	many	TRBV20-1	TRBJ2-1	TGCAGTGCTAGTCAGGCGGGACGACTGTACAATAATGAGCAGTTCTTC	CSASQAGRLYNNEQFF
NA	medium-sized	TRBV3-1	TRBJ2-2	TGTGCCAGCAGCTCCTACTTACACACCGGGGAGCTGTTTTTT	CASSSYLHTGELFF
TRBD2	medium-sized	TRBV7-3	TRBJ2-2	TGTGCCAGCAGCTCCCCTGCTGGCGGGGGGTACACCGGGGAGCTGTTTTTT	CASSSPAGGGYTGELFF
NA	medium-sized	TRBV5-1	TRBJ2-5	TGCGCCAGCAGTCTGAAAGTCCAAGAGACCCAGTACTTC	CASSLKVQETQYF
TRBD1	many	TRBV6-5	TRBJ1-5	TGTGCCAGCAGTTTGACAGGGCCAGAAAATCAGCCCCAGCATTTT	CASSLTGPENQPQHF
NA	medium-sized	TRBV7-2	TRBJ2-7	TGTGCCAGCAGCCTACTCAGGGAATACGAGCAGTACTTC	CASSLLREYEQYF
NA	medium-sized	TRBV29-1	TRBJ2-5	TGCAGCGTTACAGGGAAGATCCAAGAGACCCAGTACTTC	CSVTGKIQETQYF
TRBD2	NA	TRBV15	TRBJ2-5	TGTGCCACCAGCAGACTAGCGGGAGAGACCCAGTACTTC	CATSRLAGETQYF
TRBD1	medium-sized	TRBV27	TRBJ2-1	TGTGCCAGCAGGGACAGGCCCAATGAGCAGTTCTTC	CASRDRPNEQFF
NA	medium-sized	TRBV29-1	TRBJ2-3	TGCAGCGTTGCAGTGGGCGCCCGGTCGTCAGATACGCAGTATTTT	CSVAVGARSSDTQYF
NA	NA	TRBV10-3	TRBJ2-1	TGTGCCATCAGTGAAATAAGGGGTGAGCAGTTCTTC	CAISEIRGEQFF
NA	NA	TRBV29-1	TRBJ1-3	TGCAGCGTGCGCAACTCTGGAAACACCATATATTTT	CSVRNSGNTIYF
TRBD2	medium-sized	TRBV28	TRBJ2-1	TGTGCCAGCAGTTCCATTGTAGCGGGAGGACCCTACAATGAGCAGTTCTTC	CASSSIVAGGPYNEQFF
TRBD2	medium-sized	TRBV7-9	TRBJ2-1	TGTGCCAGCAGCCTCGGACTAGCGGGAAACAATGAGCAGTTCTTC	CASSLGLAGNNEQFF
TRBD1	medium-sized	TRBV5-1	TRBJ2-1	TGCGCCAGCATTGGGACAGGGGACAATGAGCAGTTCTTC	CASIGTGDNEQFF
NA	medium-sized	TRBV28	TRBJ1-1	TGTGCCAGCAGTTCCCCAATGGCCACTGAAGCTTTCTTT	CASSSPMATEAFF
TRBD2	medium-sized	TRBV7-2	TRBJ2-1	TGTGCCAGCAGCCGATGGGGCGGGAGAGGGGATGAGCAGTTCTTC	CASSRWGGRGDEQFF
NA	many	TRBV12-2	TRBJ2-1	TGTGCAAGTCGCTTACCCCTAGCGGCAGCCAATGAGCAGTTCTTC	CASRLPLAAANEQFF
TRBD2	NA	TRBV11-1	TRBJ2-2	TGTGCCAGCAGCTCCATAGCGGGGGCTGCGAACACCGGGGAGCTGTTTTTT	CASSSIAGAANTGELFF
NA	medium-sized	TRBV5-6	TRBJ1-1	TGTGCCAGCAGCTTATTCTGGGGTGTGGGCACTGAAGCTTTCTTT	CASSLFWGVGTEAFF
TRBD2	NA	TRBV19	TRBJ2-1	TGTGCCAGTAAACTCGCTAGCGGGTCCTACAATGAGCAGTTCTTC	CASKLASGSYNEQFF
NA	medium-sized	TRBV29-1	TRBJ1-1	TGCAGCGTTGAACCTTTAGAAGTGAACACTGAAGCTTTCTTT	CSVEPLEVNTEAFF
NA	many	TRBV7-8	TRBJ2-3	TGTGCCAGCAGCTCACAGGGGACTAGCACAGATACGCAGTATTTT	CASSSQGTSTDTQYF
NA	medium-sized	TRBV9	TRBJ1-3	TGTGCCAGCAGCGTAGGATGGAGCTCTGGAAACACCATATATTTT	CASSVGWSSGNTIYF
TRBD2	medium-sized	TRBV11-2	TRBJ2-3	TGTGCCAGCAGCTTAACTAGCGGGAGCACAGATACGCAGTATTTT	CASSLTSGSTDTQYF
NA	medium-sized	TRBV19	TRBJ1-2	TGTGCCAGTAGTCTGCAGAGACACTATGGCTACACCTTC	CASSLQRHYGYTF
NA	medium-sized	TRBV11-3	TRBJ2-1	TGTGCCAGCAGCCTCACAGCCCTCCCCGGGAATGAGCAGTTCTTC	CASSLTALPGNEQFF
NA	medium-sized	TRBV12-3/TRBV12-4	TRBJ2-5	TGTGCCAGCAGTTTAGGAGGGACCCAGTACTTC	CASSLGGTQYF
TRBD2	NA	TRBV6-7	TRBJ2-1	TGTGCCAGCAGTTACTCGTTCGCGGGAGAGTCCCATGAGCAGTTCTTC	CASSYSFAGESHEQFF
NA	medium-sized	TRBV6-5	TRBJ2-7	TGTGCCAGCAGTTATGACGGGGGCCCCTACGAGCAGTACTTC	CASSYDGGPYEQYF
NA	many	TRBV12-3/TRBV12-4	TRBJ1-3	TGTGCCAGCGTAGGAATCCCTGGAAACACCATATATTTT	CASVGIPGNTIYF